This TCR beta chain was captured in a study of cytomegalovirus exposure and HLA in healthy donors. J lost 6 bases, V lost 1 base, and 6 bases had no gene match. In germline, CDR1 is SNHLY, CDR2 FYNNEI. The CDR3 has 15 amino acids. Primers included in the PCR were 60 Vbeta and 13 Jbeta primers. Data came from immunoSEQ multiplex PCR; TCRdb stores just in-frame clones and leaves some out. The sample shows about 200,000 clones, about two thirds of them seen only once. Study-wide points: Later analysis identified a missense DCLRE1C variant that was linked to TCR beta V- and J-gene trimming.

This clone was recorded only once. Its specificity is unknown. This receptor was taken from a man aged 35-49 years in good health and CMV-seropositive. The sample taken for sequencing was PBMCs. The J gene is TRBJ2-7, the V gene TRBV2; 10 bases map to TRBD1. As DNA, the CDR3 is TGTGCCAGCAGTGAAGGGGGACAGGGGTACGTCGAGCAGTACTTC. Its protein product is CASSEGGQGYVEQYF. The full variable domain, in which reference TRBV2 and TRBJ2-7 provide the parts outside the CDR3, is EPEVTQTPSHQVTQMGQEVILRCVPISNHLYFYWYRQILGQKVEFLVSFYNNEISEKSEIFDDQFSVERPDGSNFTLKIRSTKLEDSAMYFCASSEGGQGYVEQYFGPGTRLTVT.